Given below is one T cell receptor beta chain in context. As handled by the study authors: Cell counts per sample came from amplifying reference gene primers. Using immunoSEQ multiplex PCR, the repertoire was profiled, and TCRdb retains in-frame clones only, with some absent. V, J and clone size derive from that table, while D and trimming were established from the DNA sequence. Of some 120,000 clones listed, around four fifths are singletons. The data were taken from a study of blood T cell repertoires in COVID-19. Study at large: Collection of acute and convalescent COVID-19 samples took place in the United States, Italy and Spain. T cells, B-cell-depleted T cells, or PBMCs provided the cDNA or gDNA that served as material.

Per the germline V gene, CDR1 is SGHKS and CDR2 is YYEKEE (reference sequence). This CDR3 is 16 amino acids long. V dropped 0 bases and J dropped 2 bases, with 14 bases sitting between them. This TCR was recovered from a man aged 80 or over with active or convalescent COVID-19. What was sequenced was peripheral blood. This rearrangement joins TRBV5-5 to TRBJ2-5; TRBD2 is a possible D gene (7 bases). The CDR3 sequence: CASSLAAGAAQETQYF. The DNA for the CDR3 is TGTGCCAGCAGCTTGGCCGCGGGGGCAGCTCAAGAGACCCAGTACTTC.